This TCR beta chain is from a study of blood T cell repertoires in COVID-19. This clone occurred a few times. This CDR3 region has 16 residues. Germline CDR1 and CDR2: LNHDA and SQIVND (reference sequence). V lost 5 bases, J lost 1 base, and 15 bases lay in between. Produced via immunoSEQ multiplex PCR; TCRdb's table is partial and in-frame only. Of around 120,000 clones listed, 71% are singletons. V is TRBV19 and J is TRBJ1-3; maybe TRBD1 (6 bases). The specimen was peripheral blood. This receptor was taken from a human donor with acute or convalescent COVID-19. The donor label of this sample is uncertain. Here the CDR3 reads CASSSPGGSSGNTIYF. The CDR3 bases are TGTGCCAGTAGTTCTCCGGGGGGCAGTTCTGGAAACACCATATATTTT.